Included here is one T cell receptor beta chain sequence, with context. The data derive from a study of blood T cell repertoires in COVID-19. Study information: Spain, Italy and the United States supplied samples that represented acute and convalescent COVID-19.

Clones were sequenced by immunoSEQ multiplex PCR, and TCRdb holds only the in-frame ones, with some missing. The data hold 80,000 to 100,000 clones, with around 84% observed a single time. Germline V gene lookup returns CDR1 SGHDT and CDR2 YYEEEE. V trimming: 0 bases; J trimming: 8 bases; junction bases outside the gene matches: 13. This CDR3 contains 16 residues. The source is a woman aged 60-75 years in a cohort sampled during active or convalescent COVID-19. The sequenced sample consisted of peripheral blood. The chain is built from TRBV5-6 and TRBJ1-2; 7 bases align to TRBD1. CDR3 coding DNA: TGTGCCAGCAGCTTGGTGGACAGGTCTAATAACTTGGGCTACACCTTC. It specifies CASSLVDRSNNLGYTF.